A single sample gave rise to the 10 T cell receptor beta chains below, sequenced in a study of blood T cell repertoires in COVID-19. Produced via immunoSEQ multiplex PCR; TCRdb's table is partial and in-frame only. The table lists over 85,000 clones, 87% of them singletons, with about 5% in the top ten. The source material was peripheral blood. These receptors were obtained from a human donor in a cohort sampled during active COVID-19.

CDR3 in DNA: TGTGCCAGCAGTTACGGGACTCCATTATACAATGAGCAGTTCTTC. It codes for CASSYGTPLYNEQFF. V is TRBV7-3 and J is TRBJ2-1, with a weak D call TRBD2 (6 bases). The CDR3 loop spans 15 amino acids. The V and J ends lost 6 bases and 4 bases respectively, with 16 bases between them. CDR1 is SGHTA and CDR2 is FQGTGA in the germline V gene.

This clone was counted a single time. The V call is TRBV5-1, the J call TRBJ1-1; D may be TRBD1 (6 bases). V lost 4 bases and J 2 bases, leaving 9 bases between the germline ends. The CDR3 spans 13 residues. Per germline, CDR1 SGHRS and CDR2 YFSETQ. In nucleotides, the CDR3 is TGCGCCAGCAGCACGGACAGCAACACTGAAGCTTTCTTT. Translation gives CASSTDSNTEAFF.

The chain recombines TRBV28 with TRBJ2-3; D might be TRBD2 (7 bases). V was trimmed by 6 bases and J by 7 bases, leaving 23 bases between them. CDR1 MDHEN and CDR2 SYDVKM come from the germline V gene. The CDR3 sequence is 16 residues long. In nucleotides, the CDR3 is TGTGCCAGCAGCCCCGACTGGGGGGGGCGCACGTATACGCAGTATTTT. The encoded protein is CASSPDWGGRTYTQYF.

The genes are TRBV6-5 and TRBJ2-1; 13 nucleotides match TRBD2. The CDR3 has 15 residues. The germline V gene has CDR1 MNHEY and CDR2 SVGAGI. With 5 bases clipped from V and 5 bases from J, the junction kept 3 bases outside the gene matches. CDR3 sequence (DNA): TGTGCCAGCAGTCGAGGGACTAGCGGGGACAATGAGCAGTTCTTC. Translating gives CASSRGTSGDNEQFF.

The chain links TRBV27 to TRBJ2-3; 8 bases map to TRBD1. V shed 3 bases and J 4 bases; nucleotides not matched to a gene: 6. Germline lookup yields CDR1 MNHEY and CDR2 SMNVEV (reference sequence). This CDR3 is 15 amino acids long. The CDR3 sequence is CASSFADRAPDTQYF. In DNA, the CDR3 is TGTGCCAGCAGTTTCGCGGACAGGGCTCCAGATACGCAGTATTTT.

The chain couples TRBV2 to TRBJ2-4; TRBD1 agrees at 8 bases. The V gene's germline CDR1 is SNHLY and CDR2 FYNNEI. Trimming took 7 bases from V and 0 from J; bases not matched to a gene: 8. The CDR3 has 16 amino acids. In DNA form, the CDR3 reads TGTGCCAGCAACAGGGACAGGCCCTTAGCCAAAAACATTCAGTACTTC. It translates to CASNRDRPLAKNIQYF.

In DNA, the CDR3 is TGTGCCAGTAGTCCGCTAGAGGTACGCATGAACACTGAAGCTTTCTTT. Its protein product is CASSPLEVRMNTEAFF. The V call is TRBV19, the J call TRBJ1-1; no clear D gene. This CDR3 region has 16 residues. Germline V lookup: CDR1 LNHDA, CDR2 SQIVND (reference sequence). Trimming took off 5 bases at V and 0 bases at J, with 16 bases between the two ends. Full variable domain (rest looked up from reference TRBV19 and TRBJ1-1): DGGITQSPKYLFRKEGQNVTLSCEQNLNHDAMYWYRQDPGQGLRLIYYSQIVNDFQKGDIAEGYSVSREKKESFPLTVTSAQKNPTAFYLCASSPLEVRMNTEAFFGQGTRLTVV.

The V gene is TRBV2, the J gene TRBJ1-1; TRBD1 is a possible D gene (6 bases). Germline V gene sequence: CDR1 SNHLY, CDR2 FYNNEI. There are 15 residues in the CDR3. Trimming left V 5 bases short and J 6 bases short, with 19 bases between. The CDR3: CASSKPGDTRAEAFF. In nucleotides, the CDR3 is TGTGCCAGCAGTAAACCCGGGGACACACGCGCTGAAGCTTTCTTT.

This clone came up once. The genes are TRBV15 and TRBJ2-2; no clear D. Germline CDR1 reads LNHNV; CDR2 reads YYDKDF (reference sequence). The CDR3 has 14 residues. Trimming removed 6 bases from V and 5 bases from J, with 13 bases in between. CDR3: CATRLSTLTGELFF. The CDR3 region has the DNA TGTGCCACCAGATTGAGCACCCTTACCGGGGAGCTGTTTTTT.

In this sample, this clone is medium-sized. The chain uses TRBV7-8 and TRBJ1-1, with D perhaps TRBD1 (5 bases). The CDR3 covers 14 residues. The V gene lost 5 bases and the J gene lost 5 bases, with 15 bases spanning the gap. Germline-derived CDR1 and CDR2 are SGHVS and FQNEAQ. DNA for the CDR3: TGTGCCAGCAGCCCGCGGGAGGGGTGGACTGAAGCTTTCTTT. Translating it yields CASSPREGWTEAFF. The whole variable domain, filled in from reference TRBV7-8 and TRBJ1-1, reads GAGVSQSPRYKVAKRGQDVALRCDPISGHVSLFWYQQALGQGPEFLTYFQNEAQLDKSGLPSDRFFAERPEGSVSTLKIQRTQQEDSAVYLCASSPREGWTEAFFGQGTRLTVV.